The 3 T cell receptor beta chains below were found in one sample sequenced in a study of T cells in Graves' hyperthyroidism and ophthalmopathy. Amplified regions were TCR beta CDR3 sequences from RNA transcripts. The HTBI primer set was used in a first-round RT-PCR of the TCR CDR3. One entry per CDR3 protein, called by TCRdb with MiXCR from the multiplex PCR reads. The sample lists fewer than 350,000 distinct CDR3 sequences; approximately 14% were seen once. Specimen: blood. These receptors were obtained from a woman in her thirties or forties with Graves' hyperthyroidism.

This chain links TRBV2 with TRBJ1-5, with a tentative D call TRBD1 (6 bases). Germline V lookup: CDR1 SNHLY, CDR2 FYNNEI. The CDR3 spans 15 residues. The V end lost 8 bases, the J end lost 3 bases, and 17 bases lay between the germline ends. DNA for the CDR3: TGTGCCAGCTCACAGTTGGACAGCAACAATCAGCCCCAGCATTTT. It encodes CASSQLDSNNQPQHF.

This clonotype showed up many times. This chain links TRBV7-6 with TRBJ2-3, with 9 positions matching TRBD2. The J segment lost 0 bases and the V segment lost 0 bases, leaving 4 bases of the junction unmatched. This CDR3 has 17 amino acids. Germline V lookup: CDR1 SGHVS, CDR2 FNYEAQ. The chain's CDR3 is CASSLAAGGASTDTQYF. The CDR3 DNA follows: TGTGCCAGCAGCTTAGCAGCGGGAGGCGCTAGCACAGATACGCAGTATTTT.

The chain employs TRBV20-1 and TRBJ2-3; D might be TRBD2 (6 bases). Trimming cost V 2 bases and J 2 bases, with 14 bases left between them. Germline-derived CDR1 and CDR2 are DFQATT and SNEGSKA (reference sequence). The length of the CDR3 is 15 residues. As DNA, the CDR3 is TGCAGTGCTAGAAGTCGCGGGACTCTCACAGATACGCAGTATTTT. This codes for CSARSRGTLTDTQYF.